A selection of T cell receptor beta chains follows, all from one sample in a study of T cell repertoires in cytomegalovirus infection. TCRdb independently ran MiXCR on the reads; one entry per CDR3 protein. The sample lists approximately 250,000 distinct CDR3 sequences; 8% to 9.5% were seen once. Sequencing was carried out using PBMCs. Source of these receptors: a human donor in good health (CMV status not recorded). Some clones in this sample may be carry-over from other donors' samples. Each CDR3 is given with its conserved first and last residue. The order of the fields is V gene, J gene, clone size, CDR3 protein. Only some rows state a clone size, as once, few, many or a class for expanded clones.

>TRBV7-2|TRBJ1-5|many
CASSLGPDRVGQPQHF
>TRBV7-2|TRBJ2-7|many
CASRRTGGGDEQYF
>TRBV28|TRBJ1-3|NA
CASSRAGNTIYF
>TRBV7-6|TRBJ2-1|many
CASSWGGFNEQFF
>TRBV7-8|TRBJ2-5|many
CASSTRGGGETQYF
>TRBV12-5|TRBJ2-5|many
CASGPELGTQYF
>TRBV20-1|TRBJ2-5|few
CSARDPRGFQETQYF
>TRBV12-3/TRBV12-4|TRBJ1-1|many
CASTRTTEAFF
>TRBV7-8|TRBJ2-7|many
CASSSAAGQGYYEQYF
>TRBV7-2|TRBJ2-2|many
CASSLDSGPNTGELFF
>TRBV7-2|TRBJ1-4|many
CASSSRTGTNEKLFF
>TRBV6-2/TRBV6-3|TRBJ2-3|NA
CASRTSATDTQYF
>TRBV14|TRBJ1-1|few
CASSAQGGVTEAFF
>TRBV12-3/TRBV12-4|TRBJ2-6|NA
CASSPTLGVGGANVLTF
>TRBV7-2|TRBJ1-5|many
CASSFKSSNQPQHF
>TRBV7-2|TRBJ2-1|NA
CASSYGGSSYNEQFF
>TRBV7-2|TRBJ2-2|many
CASSSQGATTGELFF
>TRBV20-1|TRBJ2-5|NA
CSARLAGAFQETQYF
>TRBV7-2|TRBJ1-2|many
CASSLGRNLYGYTF
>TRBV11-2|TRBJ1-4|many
CASSPLLRAVKNEKLFF
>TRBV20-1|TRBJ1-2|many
CSVSTLSAGASDRGYTF
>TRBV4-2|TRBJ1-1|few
CASSQDLVMNTEAFF
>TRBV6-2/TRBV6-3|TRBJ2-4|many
CASSYSGTSDIQYF
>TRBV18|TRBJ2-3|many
CASSPRPSGAGTDTQYF
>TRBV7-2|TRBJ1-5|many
CASSLRIPAGASNQPQHF
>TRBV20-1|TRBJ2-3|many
CSAPMGGTDTQYF
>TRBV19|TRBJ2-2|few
CASRPIDRNTGELFF
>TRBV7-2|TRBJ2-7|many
CASSPGAVRSPYEQYF
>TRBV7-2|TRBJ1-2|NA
CASSGTVNYGYTF
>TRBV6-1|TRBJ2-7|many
CASSDLGTGNREQYF
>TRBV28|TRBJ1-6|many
CASTSVHNSPLHF
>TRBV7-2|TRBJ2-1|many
CASSFGLAGDNEQFF
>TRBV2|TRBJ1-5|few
CASSEDSGDQPQHF
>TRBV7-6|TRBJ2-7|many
CASSPGTGFHEQYF
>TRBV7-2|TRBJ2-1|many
CASSQVWDEQFF
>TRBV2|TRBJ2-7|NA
CASSSRGYPYEQYF
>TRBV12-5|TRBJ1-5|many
CASGLVAGQPQHF
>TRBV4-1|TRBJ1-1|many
CASSQGELYHTEAFF
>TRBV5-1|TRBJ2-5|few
CASSDQGETQYF
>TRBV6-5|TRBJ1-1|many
CASSHDRLNTEAFF
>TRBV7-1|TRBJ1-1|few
CASSPVSDPRTTEAFF
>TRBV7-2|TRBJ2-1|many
CASSLEGSGRVGEQFF
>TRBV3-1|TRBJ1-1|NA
CASSLTHRGLNTEAFF
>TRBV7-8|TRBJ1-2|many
CASSLGGTGDGYTF
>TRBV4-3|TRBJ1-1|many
CASSPRANTEAFF
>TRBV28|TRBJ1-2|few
CASSDLGGYTF
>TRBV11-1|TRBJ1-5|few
CASSLQVNQPQHF